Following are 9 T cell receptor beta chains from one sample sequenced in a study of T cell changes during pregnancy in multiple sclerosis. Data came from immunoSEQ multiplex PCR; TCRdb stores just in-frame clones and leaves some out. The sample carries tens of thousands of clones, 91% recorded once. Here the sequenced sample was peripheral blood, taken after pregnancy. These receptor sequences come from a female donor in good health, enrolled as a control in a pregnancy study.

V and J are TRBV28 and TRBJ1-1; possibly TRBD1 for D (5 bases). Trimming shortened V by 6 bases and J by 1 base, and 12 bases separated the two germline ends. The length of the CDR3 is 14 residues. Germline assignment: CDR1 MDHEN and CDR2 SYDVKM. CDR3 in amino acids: CASSTLDRNTEAFF. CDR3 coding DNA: TGTGCCAGCAGCACCCTTGACAGGAACACTGAAGCTTTCTTT.

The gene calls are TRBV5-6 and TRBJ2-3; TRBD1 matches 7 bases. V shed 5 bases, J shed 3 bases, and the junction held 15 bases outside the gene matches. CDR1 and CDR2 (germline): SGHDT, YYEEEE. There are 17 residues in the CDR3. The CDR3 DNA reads TGTGCCAGCAGACAGAGATCGGACAGGATGGGGACAGATACGCAGTATTTT. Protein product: CASRQRSDRMGTDTQYF.

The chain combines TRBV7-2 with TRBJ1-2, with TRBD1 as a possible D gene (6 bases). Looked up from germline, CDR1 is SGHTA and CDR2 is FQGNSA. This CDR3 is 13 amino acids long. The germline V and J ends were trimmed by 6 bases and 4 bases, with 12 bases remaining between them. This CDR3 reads CASSKQGVYGYTF. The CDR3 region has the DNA TGTGCCAGCAGTAAACAGGGAGTCTATGGCTACACCTTC.

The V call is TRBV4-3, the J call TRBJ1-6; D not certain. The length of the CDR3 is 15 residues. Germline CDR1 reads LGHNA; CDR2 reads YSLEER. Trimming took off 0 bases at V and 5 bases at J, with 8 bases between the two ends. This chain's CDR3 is CASSQDQRDNSPLHF. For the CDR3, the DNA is TGCGCCAGCAGCCAAGATCAGAGGGATAATTCACCCCTCCACTTT.

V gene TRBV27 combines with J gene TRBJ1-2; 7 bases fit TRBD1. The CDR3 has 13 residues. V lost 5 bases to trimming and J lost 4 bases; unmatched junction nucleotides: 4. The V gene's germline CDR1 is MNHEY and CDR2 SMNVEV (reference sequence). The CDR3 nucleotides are TGTGCCAGCAGTCCGGGACAGTCCTATGGCTACACCTTC. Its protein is CASSPGQSYGYTF.

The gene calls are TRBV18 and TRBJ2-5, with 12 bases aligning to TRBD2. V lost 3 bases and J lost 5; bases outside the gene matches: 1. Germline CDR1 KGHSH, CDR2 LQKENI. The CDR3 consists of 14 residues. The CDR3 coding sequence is TGTGCCAGCTCACCCGGGACTAGCGGGGAGACCCAGTACTTC. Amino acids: CASSPGTSGETQYF.

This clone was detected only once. CDR3 loop: CASRRGQGNTGELFF. The CDR3 region has the DNA TGTGCCAGCAGACGCGGACAGGGCAACACCGGGGAGCTGTTTTTT. The chain is built from TRBV14 and TRBJ2-2, with 8 bases identical to TRBD1. This CDR3 spans 15 amino acids. Germline assignment: CDR1 SGHDN and CDR2 FVKESK. V gave up 6 bases and J gave up 2 bases; unmatched junction bases: 5.

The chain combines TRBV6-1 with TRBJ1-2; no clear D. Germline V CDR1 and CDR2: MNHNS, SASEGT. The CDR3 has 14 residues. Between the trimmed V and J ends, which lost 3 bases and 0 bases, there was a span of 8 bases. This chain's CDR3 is CASSEQDPNYGYTF. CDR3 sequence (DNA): TGTGCCAGCAGTGAGCAGGATCCTAACTATGGCTACACCTTC.

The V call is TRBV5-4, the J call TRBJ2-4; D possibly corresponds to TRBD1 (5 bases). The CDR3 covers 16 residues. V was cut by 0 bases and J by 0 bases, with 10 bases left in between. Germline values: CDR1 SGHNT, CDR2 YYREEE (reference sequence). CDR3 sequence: CASSLGSGIAKNIQYF. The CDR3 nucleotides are TGTGCCAGCAGCTTGGGGTCAGGGATAGCCAAAAACATTCAGTACTTC.